Shown below are 32 T cell receptor beta chains from a single sample sequenced in a study of blood T cell repertoires in COVID-19. Some clones are missing from TCRdb's copy, which holds only in-frame ones; the method was immunoSEQ multiplex PCR. Of over 150,000 clones listed, roughly 84% were seen once; the top ten hold 3.2%. The material sequenced was PBMCs or T cells enriched from blood (not recorded which). The receptor source for this set is a woman under 40 who had recovered from COVID-19.

CDR3: CASSRYPGQPSTEKLFF. CDR3 bases: TGTGCCAGCAGTCGATACCCGGGACAGCCTTCAACTGAAAAACTGTTTTTT. The chain employs TRBV28 and TRBJ1-4; TRBD1 matches 7 bases. CDR3 length equals 17 residues. Germline V gene sequence: CDR1 MDHEN, CDR2 SYDVKM. The trim removed 5 bases at V and 7 bases at J, leaving 16 bases unmatched.

This clone came up a few times. This sequence joins TRBV6-1 and TRBJ2-1, with 7 bases identical to TRBD1. The V segment lost 2 bases and the J segment 9 bases; nucleotides outside the gene matches: 10. The CDR3 is 15 amino acids. Germline V gene data show CDR1 as MNHNS and CDR2 as SASEGT. CDR3 DNA: TGTGCCAGCAGTGAATTGTCAGGGGGTTATAGTGAGCAGTTCTTC. Its translation: CASSELSGGYSEQFF.

The chain recombines TRBV6-5 with TRBJ1-1; D ambiguous. V was pared by 5 bases and J by 4 bases, with 14 bases between. CDR1 MNHEY and CDR2 SVGAGI come from the germline V gene. The CDR3 spans 14 residues. CDR3 DNA sequence: TGTGCCAGCAGTAGGCGGTTTGGCGGCACTGAAGCTTTCTTT. It is translated as CASSRRFGGTEAFF.

At least ten counts were recorded for this clone. The chain joins TRBV2 to TRBJ2-1; the D gene is possibly TRBD1 (5 bases). CDR1 and CDR2 from the germline V gene are SNHLY and FYNNEI. This CDR3 comprises 13 residues. The V end was cut by 4 bases, the J end by 6 bases, with 10 bases between. Here the CDR3 DNA reads TGTGCCAGCAGTGTCGACAGTAGCAATGAGCAGTTCTTC. It translates to CASSVDSSNEQFF.

This clone was found once. V gene TRBV7-2 combines with J gene TRBJ2-4, with 11 bases identical to TRBD1. Germline CDR1 is SGHTA and CDR2 is FQGNSA. The CDR3 is 18 residues long. J lost 7 bases, V lost 1 base, and 12 bases had no gene match. The CDR3 DNA is TGTGCCAGCAGCTTAGACGACTATGGACAGGGGGCTCGGAACATTCAGTACTTC. Amino acid sequence: CASSLDDYGQGARNIQYF. Filled out from reference TRBV7-2 and TRBJ2-4, the complete variable domain reads GAGVSQSPSNKVTEKGKDVELRCDPISGHTALYWYRQSLGQGLEFLIYFQGNSAPDKSGLPSDRFSAERTGGSVSTLTIQRTQQEDSAVYLCASSLDDYGQGARNIQYFGAGTRLSVL.

This chain connects TRBV11-3 to TRBJ2-3, with TRBD1 matching over 8 bases. This CDR3 contains 14 residues. Germline V gives CDR1 SGHNT, CDR2 YENEEA. Trimming removed 5 bases from V and 9 bases from J; junction bases left unmatched: 10. The CDR3 nucleotides are TGTGCCAGCAGCCCCGGACAGGGTAGCAGCACGCAGTATTTT. Amino acids: CASSPGQGSSTQYF.

The V gene is TRBV7-8, the J gene TRBJ2-7; D may be TRBD2 (6 bases). The CDR3 spans 15 residues. V lost 2 bases, J lost 2 bases, and 13 bases lay in between. Germline assignment: CDR1 SGHVS and CDR2 FQNEAQ. The CDR3 DNA is TGTGCCAGCAGCTTACTCCAGCGGGTAGCCTACGAGCAGTACTTC. Its protein product is CASSLLQRVAYEQYF.

This chain connects TRBV15 to TRBJ2-5; 11 nucleotides match TRBD2. Trimming removed 5 bases from V and 0 bases from J; junction bases left unmatched: 17. Germline V CDR1 and CDR2: LNHNV, YYDKDF (reference sequence). The CDR3 has 20 amino acids. CDR3 residues: CATSPRLSTSGGQYQETQYF. Here the CDR3 DNA reads TGTGCCACCAGCCCAAGACTCTCTACTAGCGGGGGCCAATACCAAGAGACCCAGTACTTC.

The chain's CDR3 is CASSIGLAGALAKNIQYF. CDR3 DNA: TGTGCCAGTAGTATAGGGCTAGCGGGGGCCCTAGCCAAAAACATTCAGTACTTC. This chain joins TRBV19 and TRBJ2-4; 10 bases align to TRBD2. The germline V gene encodes CDR1 LNHDA and CDR2 SQIVND (reference sequence). V dropped 1 base and J dropped 0; count of bases not matched to a gene: 6. The CDR3 is 18 residues long.

The chain employs TRBV24-1 and TRBJ2-5; D call uncertain. The CDR3 is 11 amino acids. V lost 4 bases, J lost 5 bases, and 4 bases lay in between. Germline CDR1 reads KGHDR; CDR2 reads SFDVKD. Here the CDR3 DNA reads TGTGCCACCAGTGAGGGCGAGACCCAGTACTTC. Its translation is CATSEGETQYF.

The chain has TRBV13 and TRBJ2-1; 7 bases fit TRBD2. Looked up from germline, CDR1 is PRHDT and CDR2 is FYEKMQ (reference sequence). CDR3 length: 15 amino acids. Trimming cost V 3 bases and J 3 bases; bases outside gene matches: 5. CDR3 in DNA: TGTGCCAGCAGCTTCTTCAGCGGGATCTACAATGAGCAGTTCTTC. Translated: CASSFFSGIYNEQFF. The full variable domain, its missing parts supplied by reference TRBV13 and TRBJ2-1, is AAGVIQSPRHLIKEKRETATLKCYPIPRHDTVYWYQQGPGQDPQFLISFYEKMQSDKGSIPDRFSAQQFSDYHSELNMSSLELGDSALYFCASSFFSGIYNEQFFGPGTRLTVL.

The chain carries TRBV7-9 and TRBJ2-7, with 11 bases that match TRBD2. The V and J ends lost 2 bases and 5 bases, in that order; junction bases with no gene match: 8. The CDR3 has 16 residues. Germline CDR1 reads SEHNR; CDR2 reads FQNEAQ (reference sequence). DNA for the CDR3: TGTGCCAGCAGCTTAAAGACTAGCGGGAACTTCCACGAGCAGTACTTC. Translated, it gives CASSLKTSGNFHEQYF.

This chain joins TRBV7-5 and TRBJ2-1; the table's D call, TRBD2, has no DNA check behind it. TRBV7-5 is labeled a pseudogene. This CDR3 comprises 14 residues. The DNA for the CDR3 is TGTGCCAGAAGCCTGTGGACTAGTAACGGCGAGCAGTTCTTC. Translated: CARSLWTSNGEQFF.

The chain couples TRBV7-2 to TRBJ2-3, with 12 positions matching TRBD2. There are 14 residues in the CDR3. The V gene's germline CDR1 is SGHTA and CDR2 FQGNSA. The J segment lost 10 bases and the V segment lost 1 base, leaving 3 bases of the junction unmatched. CDR3 in DNA: TGTGCCAGCAGCTTAGGACTAGCGGGAGAGGCGCAGTATTTT. This translates into CASSLGLAGEAQYF.

V and J are TRBV28 and TRBJ2-4; 7 nucleotides agree with TRBD2. The junction had 10 bases not matched to a gene; V was cut back by 6 bases and J by 8 bases. Germline V gives CDR1 MDHEN, CDR2 SYDVKM. The CDR3 covers 14 residues. Here the CDR3 DNA reads TGTGCCAGCAGGGCCTCGGATGGGAGGGACATTCAGTACTTC. Encoded protein: CASRASDGRDIQYF.

On this clone: Compared with germline, one end of the junction differs, possibly owing to a read error. The chain has TRBV15 and TRBJ1-1; 10 bases map to TRBD1. Germline assignment: CDR1 LNHNV and CDR2 YYDKDF (reference sequence). CDR3 size: 15 residues. For the CDR3, the DNA is TGTGCCACCAGCAGAGCTAATCCCGGGACAGGGGAAGTTTTCTTT. Its translation is CATSRANPGTGEVFF.

This chain uses TRBV10-3 with TRBJ2-5; D remains unclear. CDR1 is ENHRY, CDR2 SYGVKD, per germline. The V and J ends lost 3 bases and 5 bases respectively, with 7 bases between them. The CDR3 sequence is 12 residues long. CDR3 DNA: TGTGCCATCAGTGAATATCGGGAGACCCAGTACTTC. It translates to CAISEYRETQYF.

Only one count was recorded for this clone. The V call is TRBV6-6, the J call TRBJ1-4; 12 bases are a match to TRBD1. This CDR3 is built from 15 residues. Unmatched junction bases numbered 7, after V lost 6 bases and J lost 8 bases. The germline V gene encodes CDR1 MNHNY and CDR2 SVGAGI (reference sequence). This chain's CDR3 is CASSPTGTGGEKLFF. The CDR3 nucleotides read TGTGCCAGCAGCCCGACCGGGACAGGGGGCGAAAAACTGTTTTTT.

The CDR3, as DNA: TGTGCCAGCAGCTGGGGGGAGAACTATGGCTACACCTTC. This codes for CASSWGENYGYTF. V and J are TRBV7-9 and TRBJ1-2; a possible D gene is TRBD1 (5 bases). Germline V gene sequence: CDR1 SEHNR, CDR2 FQNEAQ (reference sequence). The V gene lost 4 bases and the J gene lost 2 bases, with 8 bases spanning the gap. The CDR3 consists of 13 residues.

This chain joins TRBV19 and TRBJ2-1, with 7 bases fitting TRBD2. The CDR3 is 15 residues long. The germline gives CDR1 LNHDA, CDR2 SQIVND (reference sequence). The trim removed 4 bases at V and 4 bases at J, leaving 7 bases unmatched. This chain's CDR3 is CASSTLADPYNEQFF. CDR3 nucleotides: TGTGCCAGTAGTACCCTAGCGGATCCTTACAATGAGCAGTTCTTC.

This chain joins TRBV5-1 and TRBJ2-1, with D possibly TRBD1 on 6 matching bases. V lost 4 bases and J 0 bases, leaving 17 bases between the germline ends. CDR1 and CDR2 (germline): SGHRS, YFSETQ. The CDR3 spans 17 residues. The CDR3 region has the DNA TGCGCCAGCAGCCTCCGGGACACAACATTCTCCTACAATGAGCAGTTCTTC. Its translation is CASSLRDTTFSYNEQFF.

This sequence joins TRBV2 and TRBJ1-5; TRBD1 is a possible D gene (6 bases). CDR3 length: 15 amino acids. V shed 6 bases and J shed 7 bases, with 19 bases lying between them. CDR1 is SNHLY, CDR2 FYNNEI, per germline. CDR3 sequence: CASSQGTTGIQPQHF. The CDR3, as DNA: TGTGCCAGCAGCCAAGGGACAACGGGGATACAGCCCCAGCATTTT.

The chain couples TRBV5-1 to TRBJ2-1; D is possibly TRBD1 (5 bases). V lost 7 bases, J lost 2 bases, and 19 bases lay in between. The germline CDR1 and CDR2 sequences are SGHRS and YFSETQ. The CDR3 extends over 16 amino acids. The CDR3 protein is CASRYKGQGAYNEQFF. CDR3 in DNA: TGCGCCAGCCGATACAAAGGTCAGGGTGCCTACAATGAGCAGTTCTTC. The variable domain in full, with the rest retrieved from reference TRBV5-1 and TRBJ2-1, is KAGVTQTPRYLIKTRGQQVTLSCSPISGHRSVSWYQQTPGQGLQFLFEYFSETQRNKGNFPGRFSGRQFSNSRSEMNVSTLELGDSALYLCASRYKGQGAYNEQFFGPGTRLTVL.

The chain joins TRBV4-2 to TRBJ1-5, with D possibly being TRBD1 (6 bases). Deletions cut 0 bases from V and 5 bases from J, with 14 bases between. This CDR3 is built from 16 residues. The germline gives CDR1 LGHNA, CDR2 YNFKEQ. The CDR3 loop reads CASSQDGQGWDQPQHF. CDR3 coding DNA: TGTGCCAGCAGCCAAGATGGCCAGGGGTGGGATCAGCCCCAGCATTTT.

The V call is TRBV7-9, the J call TRBJ2-7; D not resolved. With 2 bases removed from V and 6 bases from J, the gap between germline ends came to 14 bases. The V gene's germline CDR1 is SEHNR and CDR2 FQNEAQ (reference sequence). The length of the CDR3 is 14 residues. CDR3 residues: CASSLSEVVGEQYV. For the CDR3, the DNA is TGTGCCAGCAGCTTATCCGAGGTGGTTGGCGAGCAGTACGTC.

The chain uses TRBV7-9 and TRBJ2-7, with 10 bases matching TRBD2. This CDR3 is 15 amino acids long. The V gene's germline CDR1 is SEHNR and CDR2 FQNEAQ (reference sequence). Trimming cost V 5 bases and J 1 base; bases outside gene matches: 5. The CDR3 loop reads CASSRLAGLSYEQYF. The CDR3 nucleotides read TGTGCCAGCAGCCGACTAGCGGGTTTGTCCTACGAGCAGTACTTC. Variable domain in full (rest from reference TRBV7-9 and TRBJ2-7): DTGVSQNPRHKITKRGQNVTFRCDPISEHNRLYWYRQTLGQGPEFLTYFQNEAQLEKSRLLSDRFSAERPKGSFSTLEIQRTEQGDSAMYLCASSRLAGLSYEQYFGPGTRLTVT.

This clone has a handful of counts. The chain uses TRBV7-8 and TRBJ1-4; perhaps TRBD1 as D (5 bases). The V gene lost 1 base and the J gene lost 8 bases, with 14 bases spanning the gap. This CDR3 has 15 amino acids. Germline V CDR1 and CDR2: SGHVS, FQNEAQ. The CDR3 nucleotides are TGTGCCAGCAGCTTAGTTGGAGGGGCGAGGGAAAAACTGTTTTTT. Protein sequence: CASSLVGGAREKLFF. The full variable domain, rest sourced from reference TRBV7-8 and TRBJ1-4, is GAGVSQSPRYKVAKRGQDVALRCDPISGHVSLFWYQQALGQGPEFLTYFQNEAQLDKSGLPSDRFFAERPEGSVSTLKIQRTQQEDSAVYLCASSLVGGAREKLFFGSGTQLSVL.

This clone was found once. The V call is TRBV3-1 (or the pseudogene TRBV3-2), the J call TRBJ2-1, with D possibly being TRBD2 (5 bases). V lost 0 bases and J 10 bases, leaving 13 bases between the germline ends. Germline V lookup: CDR1 LGHDT, CDR2 YNNKEL (reference sequence). The CDR3 covers 14 residues. Here the CDR3 DNA reads TGTGCCAGCAGCCAAGAAGGAGGAGCATGGGAGCAGTTCTTC. Protein product: CASSQEGGAWEQFF.

V usage is TRBV15 and J usage is TRBJ1-4, with D possibly being TRBD1 (5 bases). The V gene lost 2 bases and the J gene lost 5 bases, with 24 bases spanning the gap. The CDR3 has 19 amino acids. Per the germline V gene, CDR1 is LNHNV and CDR2 is YYDKDF (reference sequence). The CDR3 sequence is CATSRLAQKKGLGNEKLFF. The CDR3 coding sequence is TGTGCCACCAGCAGACTTGCTCAAAAAAAGGGGCTGGGGAATGAAAAACTGTTTTTT.

This sequence joins TRBV5-4 and TRBJ1-6, with D maybe TRBD1 (5 bases). The CDR3 totals 13 residues. Trimming stripped 4 bases from V and 10 bases from J, with 12 bases between. Looked up from germline, CDR1 is SGHNT and CDR2 is YYREEE (reference sequence). The CDR3: CASSRTLDSPLHF. CDR3 nucleotides: TGTGCCAGCAGCCGGACATTGGACTCACCCCTCCACTTT. Full variable domain (missing parts from reference TRBV5-4 and TRBJ1-6): ETGVTQSPTHLIKTRGQQVTLRCSSQSGHNTVSWYQQALGQGPQFIFQYYREEENGRGNFPPRFSGLQFPNYSSELNVNALELDDSALYLCASSRTLDSPLHFGNGTRLTVT.

The chain joins TRBV30 to TRBJ2-7; D is undetermined. V dropped 2 bases and J dropped 3 bases, with 8 bases sitting between them. This CDR3 has 12 residues. Germline CDR1 reads GTSNPN; CDR2 reads SVGIG (reference sequence). CDR3 sequence (DNA): TGTGCCTGGAGTTCAGGTAACTACGAGCAGTACTTC. It translates to CAWSSGNYEQYF.

The rearrangement joins TRBV28 to TRBJ1-5; no definite D call. Trimming shortened V by 7 bases and J by 2 bases, and 9 bases separated the two germline ends. The CDR3 spans 13 residues. Germline assignment: CDR1 MDHEN and CDR2 SYDVKM. CDR3 in amino acids: CASIQTGNQPQHF. DNA for the CDR3: TGTGCCAGCATCCAAACGGGCAATCAGCCCCAGCATTTT.